There are many counts of the clone carrying this T cell receptor (beta chain). This sample was taken from a study of blood T cell repertoires in COVID-19. At the level of the study: Sample material is recorded as cDNA or gDNA derived from T cells, B-cell-depleted T cells, or PBMCs.

Per the study methods: Amplification of reference gene primers was used by the study to estimate nucleated cell counts. The table came from immunoSEQ multiplex PCR; TCRdb's copy has only in-frame clones and leaves some out. The V and J calls and clone size were taken over from that table, and D and trimming were inferred from the DNA. The sample has about 270,000 clones; 85% to 90% are singletons. CDR1 is MNHEY and CDR2 is SVGAGI in the germline V gene. The CDR3 length is 15 residues. With V trimmed by 7 bases and J by 8 bases, 9 bases remained unmatched. The recovered donors of Cohort 3 showed two negative PCRs, clearance, or symptom resolution.

The TCR comes from a woman between 18 and 30 years old who had recovered from COVID-19. The sequenced material came from PBMCs or T cells enriched from blood (not recorded which). The chain carries TRBV6-5 and TRBJ1-6; TRBD1 aligns across 9 bases. The CDR3 bases are TGTGCCAGCACCCCCGGGGGGACAGGGTATTCACCCCTCCACTTT. Encoded protein: CASTPGGTGYSPLHF.